This TCR beta chain emerged from a study of cytomegalovirus exposure and HLA in healthy donors. Study-level findings and limits: Later analysis revealed greater clonal expansion in HLA-associated TCR beta chains than in equally common others. DRB1 had the most TCR associations and HLA-C the fewest, a later analysis found, with rates varying by HLA locus.

About this clone: The antigen is not known.

Germline CDR1 SGHAT, CDR2 FQNNGV. The CDR3 runs 12 residues. Trimming removed 5 bases at V and 9 bases at J, with 12 bases between. The study ran its PCR with 60 Vbeta and 13 Jbeta primers. The assay was immunoSEQ multiplex PCR, and TCRdb's table has in-frame clones only and misses some. The sample carries fewer than 150,000 clones, around 75% recorded once. The chain links TRBV11-2 to TRBJ2-3; D is perhaps TRBD1 (6 bases). The receptor was derived from a man aged 25-45 years in good health and CMV-seronegative. Sequenced: PBMCs. As DNA, the CDR3 is TGTGCCAGCAGCAAGGGGGAGTTAACGCAGTATTTT. Protein: CASSKGELTQYF.